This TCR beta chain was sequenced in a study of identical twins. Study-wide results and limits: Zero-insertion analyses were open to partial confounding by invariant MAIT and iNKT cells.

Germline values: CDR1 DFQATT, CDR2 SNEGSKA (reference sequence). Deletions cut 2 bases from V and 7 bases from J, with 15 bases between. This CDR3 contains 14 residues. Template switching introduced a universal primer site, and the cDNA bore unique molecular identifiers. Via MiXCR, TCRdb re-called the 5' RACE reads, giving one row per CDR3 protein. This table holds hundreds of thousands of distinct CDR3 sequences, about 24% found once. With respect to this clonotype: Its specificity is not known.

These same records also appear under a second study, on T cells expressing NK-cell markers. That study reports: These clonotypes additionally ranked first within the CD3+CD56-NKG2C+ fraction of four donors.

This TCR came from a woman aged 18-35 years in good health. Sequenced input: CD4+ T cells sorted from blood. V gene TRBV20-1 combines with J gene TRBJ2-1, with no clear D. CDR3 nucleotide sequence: TGCAGTGCTAGAAGGCCGGGTAGGCAAAATGAGCAGTTCTTC. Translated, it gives CSARRPGRQNEQFF.